Each of the 31 T cell receptor beta chains below was sequenced from the same sample in a study of blood T cell repertoires in COVID-19 (dated by TCRdb to 2020 to 2022). Receptor libraries were prepared by the immunoSEQ multiplex PCR assay. As stored in TCRdb, this immuneACCESS dataset retains in-frame rearrangements with V and J assigned. A fraction of the clones does not appear; measured against another copy, unresolved V genes explain less than half of the discrepancy, and the remainder lacks a known reason. Here the sample has more than 150,000 clones; over 75% occur a single time. The ten largest make up 7% to 7.5% of the sample. Material: PBMCs or T cells enriched from blood (not recorded which). All receptors come from a woman in her forties or fifties who had recovered from COVID-19.

This rearrangement joins TRBV27 to TRBJ2-7; 10 bases align to TRBD1. Trimming removed 3 bases from V and 4 bases from J; junction bases left unmatched: 3. The CDR3 spans 14 residues. Per germline, CDR1 MNHEY and CDR2 SMNVEV (reference sequence). Written as DNA, the CDR3 is TGTGCCAGCAGTTTCCGGGACAGGGGTTACGAGCAGTACTTC. It translates to CASSFRDRGYEQYF.

This clone was counted many times. The chain links TRBV2 to TRBJ1-4; the D gene is possibly TRBD1 (6 bases). The CDR3 length is 13 residues. V was clipped by 6 bases and J by 8 bases, with 13 bases between them. Germline CDR1 SNHLY, CDR2 FYNNEI. The CDR3 coding sequence is TGTGCCAGCAGGGGAACCGGACAGGAAAAACTGTTTTTT. Its translation: CASRGTGQEKLFF.

The chain recombines TRBV18 with TRBJ2-2; 7 bases map to TRBD1. V lost 4 bases, J lost 5 bases, and 13 bases stayed unmatched. Germline values: CDR1 KGHSH, CDR2 LQKENI. This CDR3 comprises 17 residues. Written as DNA, the CDR3 is TGTGCCAGCTCACTCGACAGGGCTGGTAGTTGGACCGGGGAGCTGTTTTTT. Protein sequence: CASSLDRAGSWTGELFF.

The V and J genes are TRBV3-1 (or the pseudogene TRBV3-2) and TRBJ2-7; 9 bases are shared with TRBD2. V was pared by 1 base and J by 6 bases, with 7 bases of the junction left unmatched. The CDR3 extends over 15 amino acids. Germline lookup yields CDR1 LGHDT and CDR2 YNNKEL (reference sequence). The CDR3 region is CASSQAGGRAGEQYF. The CDR3 region has the DNA TGTGCCAGCAGCCAAGCGGGCGGGAGGGCCGGCGAGCAGTACTTC.

This sequence joins TRBV10-1 and TRBJ2-1; 8 bases align to TRBD2. The germline V gene encodes CDR1 WNHNN and CDR2 SYGVQD (reference sequence). The CDR3 is made up of 17 amino acids. V was pared by 4 bases and J by 0 bases, with 8 bases of the junction left unmatched. CDR3 DNA sequence: TGCGCCAGCAGTGGGTCAAGCGGGAGTGGCTCCTACAATGAGCAGTTCTTC. This translates into CASSGSSGSGSYNEQFF.

This clone was detected only a few times. J is TRBJ1-6 and V is TRBV6-6; tentative D call: TRBD1 (6 bases). The CDR3 is 16 residues long. In germline, CDR1 is MNHNY, CDR2 SVGAGI (reference sequence). Trimming took off 4 bases at V and 2 bases at J, with 12 bases between the two ends. CDR3 DNA: TGTGCCAGCAGTTTGACTGGGGACACCTATAATTCACCCCTCCACTTT. Translation: CASSLTGDTYNSPLHF.

The chain combines TRBV28 with TRBJ1-5, with 12 bases fitting TRBD1. Looked up from germline, CDR1 is MDHEN and CDR2 is SYDVKM. The CDR3 covers 15 residues. The ends lost 5 bases at V and 7 bases at J; junction bases unmatched: 6. The CDR3 DNA reads as TGTGCCAGCAGTATCCTCGGGACAGGGGGCCAGCCCCAGCATTTT. The encoded protein is CASSILGTGGQPQHF.

J is TRBJ2-5 and V is TRBV13, with D perhaps matching TRBD2 (6 bases). Trimming left V 3 bases short and J 1 base short, with 9 bases between. Germline assignment: CDR1 PRHDT and CDR2 FYEKMQ (reference sequence). The CDR3 is 14 amino acids. The CDR3 spells CASSFERAQETQYF. CDR3 nucleotide sequence: TGTGCCAGCAGCTTCGAGCGGGCCCAAGAGACCCAGTACTTC.

This clone was seen only a few times. The J gene is TRBJ2-5, the V gene TRBV5-1; TRBD1 is a possible D gene (6 bases). The germline gives CDR1 SGHRS, CDR2 YFSETQ. The V and J ends lost 0 bases and 5 bases respectively, with 11 bases between them. This CDR3 contains 14 residues. As DNA, the CDR3 is TGCGCCAGCAGCTTGGATTGGGGGCTCGAGACCCAGTACTTC. Translated: CASSLDWGLETQYF.

The chain carries TRBV4-2 and TRBJ1-2; 9 positions agree with TRBD1. The J segment lost 0 bases and the V segment lost 4 bases, leaving 6 bases of the junction unmatched. CDR1 is LGHNA, CDR2 YNFKEQ, per germline. The CDR3 spans 16 residues. CDR3 amino acids: CASSPRQGGANYGYTF. For the CDR3, the DNA is TGTGCCAGCAGCCCCCGACAGGGGGGAGCTAACTATGGCTACACCTTC.

The J gene is TRBJ2-1, the V gene TRBV4-1; 8 nucleotides agree with TRBD2. With 2 bases clipped from V and 3 bases from J, the junction kept 3 bases outside the gene matches. The CDR3 covers 15 residues. Germline CDR1 reads MGHRA; CDR2 reads YSYEKL. CDR3 coding DNA: TGCGCCAGCAGCCAACTACTAGCGGACTACAATGAGCAGTTCTTC. This sequence encodes CASSQLLADYNEQFF.

The rearrangement uses TRBV27 and TRBJ1-3; weak D call: TRBD1 (5 bases). The CDR3 is 19 residues long. In germline, CDR1 is MNHEY, CDR2 SMNVEV (reference sequence). V lost 6 bases, J lost 3 bases, and 27 bases lay in between. CDR3 region: CASSSLGQGNPRYGNTIYF. The CDR3 coding sequence is TGTGCCAGCAGCTCCCTCGGTCAGGGAAATCCTCGGTATGGAAACACCATATATTTT.

This chain links TRBV5-1 with TRBJ2-1; 11 nucleotides agree with TRBD2. The germline gives CDR1 SGHRS, CDR2 YFSETQ. The CDR3 runs to 16 residues. V was pared by 1 base and J by 0 bases, with 0 bases of the junction left unmatched. CDR3 in DNA: TGCGCCAGCAGCTTGACTAGCGGGAGCTCCTACAATGAGCAGTTCTTC. Its protein product is CASSLTSGSSYNEQFF.

The chain employs TRBV29-1 and TRBJ2-7; D remains unclear. Germline CDR1 SQVTM, CDR2 ANQGSEA. Trimming removed 4 bases from V and 2 bases from J, with 9 bases in between. The CDR3 totals 12 residues. Here the CDR3 reads CSVVVQTYEQYF. DNA of the CDR3: TGCAGCGTTGTAGTCCAAACCTACGAGCAGTACTTC.

This chain uses TRBV10-2 with TRBJ2-1; 11 bases agree with TRBD2. Losses at the gene ends were 7 bases for V and 13 bases for J; bases not matched to a gene: 6. This CDR3 spans 12 amino acids. Per the germline V gene, CDR1 is WSHSY and CDR2 is SAAADI. The CDR3 loop is CASMASGRNQFF. The CDR3 DNA is TGCGCCAGCATGGCTAGCGGGAGGAACCAGTTCTTC.

This clone showed up just a few times. The V call is TRBV30, the J call TRBJ1-2; a weak D match, TRBD1 (6 bases). From germline, CDR1 is GTSNPN and CDR2 SVGIG (reference sequence). The CDR3 has 13 residues. Trimming left V 0 bases short and J 2 bases short, with 7 bases between. The DNA of the CDR3 is TGTGCCTGGAGTGTAGGACAGAACTATGGCTACACCTTC. This gives the protein CAWSVGQNYGYTF.

The rearrangement links TRBV19 to TRBJ1-5; the D is unclear. Trimming took 7 bases from V and 3 from J, leaving 10 bases between them. The CDR3 length is 13 residues. In germline, CDR1 is LNHDA, CDR2 SQIVND (reference sequence). CDR3 region: CASIGGYNQPQHF. CDR3 DNA: TGTGCCAGTATTGGAGGGTACAATCAGCCCCAGCATTTT.

The sample holds a few counts of this clone. The rearrangement links TRBV11-2 to TRBJ1-5, with unresolved D. CDR1 and CDR2 (germline): SGHAT, FQNNGV. V gave up 6 bases and J gave up 6 bases, with 15 bases separating them. The CDR3 has 14 amino acids. CDR3 sequence: CASSSSGMSQPQHF. The CDR3 coding sequence is TGTGCCAGCAGTTCCTCGGGGATGAGTCAGCCCCAGCATTTT.

This clone appeared a few times. The chain has TRBV18 and TRBJ1-2; D gene unclear. The V and J ends lost 6 bases and 2 bases respectively, with 13 bases between them. The germline CDR1 and CDR2 sequences are KGHSH and LQKENI. CDR3 length: 14 amino acids. CDR3 nucleotides: TGTGCCAGCTCGACCACCGCAGGCAACTATGGCTACACCTTC. The encoded protein is CASSTTAGNYGYTF. Based on the CDR3 plus reference TRBV18 and TRBJ1-2, the full variable domain is NAGVMQNPRHLVRRRGQEARLRCSPMKGHSHVYWYRQLPEEGLKFMVYLQKENIIDESGMPKERFSAEFPKEGPSILRIQQVVRGDSAAYFCASSTTAGNYGYTFGSGTRLTVV.

This chain's CDR3 is CASRNRQIPSTGELFF. The CDR3 DNA reads as TGTGCCAGTAGAAACAGACAGATACCATCCACCGGGGAGCTGTTTTTT. The rearrangement uses TRBV19 and TRBJ2-2; TRBD1 is a possible D gene (5 bases). Germline values: CDR1 LNHDA, CDR2 SQIVND (reference sequence). V was trimmed by 6 bases and J by 4 bases, leaving 18 bases between them. The length of the CDR3 is 16 residues.

The V gene is TRBV6-4, the J gene TRBJ1-2, with 8 bases matching TRBD1. This CDR3 is built from 16 residues. Losses at the gene ends were 6 bases for V and 3 bases for J; bases not matched to a gene: 12. Germline CDR1 and CDR2: MRHNA and SNTAGT. The CDR3 loop is CASSREFSGGDYGYTF. In DNA form, the CDR3 reads TGTGCCAGCAGCCGGGAGTTTTCAGGGGGCGACTATGGCTACACCTTC.

The V gene is TRBV9, the J gene TRBJ2-1, with 9 bases lining up with TRBD2. The CDR3 totals 17 residues. Germline CDR1 and CDR2: SGDLS and YYNGEE. With V trimmed by 3 bases and J by 8 bases, 15 bases remained unmatched. The CDR3 nucleotides are TGTGCCAGCAGCGCCTCCGGGACTAGCTCCTATGGGGATGAGCAGTTCTTC. It yields the protein CASSASGTSSYGDEQFF. Full variable domain (missing parts from reference TRBV9 and TRBJ2-1): DSGVTQTPKHLITATGQRVTLRCSPRSGDLSVYWYQQSLDQGLQFLIQYYNGEERAKGNILERFSAQQFPDLHSELNLSSLELGDSALYFCASSASGTSSYGDEQFFGPGTRLTVL.

This chain uses TRBV3-1 (or the pseudogene TRBV3-2) with TRBJ2-7, with 9 bases that match TRBD1. CDR1 and CDR2 (germline): LGHDT, YNNKEL (reference sequence). V was clipped by 4 bases and J by 6 bases; unmatched bases: 7. This CDR3 contains 14 residues. The CDR3 loop is CASSRRTGASEQYF. CDR3 in DNA: TGTGCCAGCAGCCGACGGACAGGGGCTTCCGAGCAGTACTTC.

The chain uses TRBV25-1 and TRBJ2-1; the D is unclear. V was trimmed by 3 bases and J by 2 bases, leaving 11 bases between them. The germline V gene has CDR1 MGHDK and CDR2 SYGVNS. The CDR3 spans 15 residues. The CDR3 nucleotides are TGTGCCAGCAGTGATCTCCCCACACCCTACAATGAGCAGTTCTTC. Protein sequence: CASSDLPTPYNEQFF. The whole variable domain, remainder taken from reference TRBV25-1 and TRBJ2-1, is EADIYQTPRYLVIGTGKKITLECSQTMGHDKMYWYQQDPGMELHLIHYSYGVNSTEKGDLSSESTVSRIRTEHFPLTLESARPSHTSQYLCASSDLPTPYNEQFFGPGTRLTVL.

The rearrangement links TRBV11-2 to TRBJ1-4; TRBD1 might be the D (5 bases). The V gene lost 1 base and the J gene lost 8 bases, with 8 bases spanning the gap. Looked up from germline, CDR1 is SGHAT and CDR2 is FQNNGV. The CDR3 runs to 13 residues. In DNA form, the CDR3 reads TGTGCCAGCAGCTTAGTAGGGGCAGAAAAACTGTTTTTT. Its translation is CASSLVGAEKLFF.

The chain links TRBV14 to TRBJ2-1, with unresolved D. Germline CDR1 is SGHDN and CDR2 is FVKESK. The CDR3 consists of 15 residues. Between the trimmed V and J ends, which lost 1 base and 8 bases, there was a span of 15 bases. The CDR3 DNA follows: TGTGCCAGCAGCCAAGGAGGAGCGATTCACGATGAGCAGTTCTTC. Amino acids: CASSQGGAIHDEQFF.

The chain joins TRBV3-1 (or the pseudogene TRBV3-2) to TRBJ2-3; 7 bases agree with TRBD2. The CDR3 is 14 amino acids. The germline V gene has CDR1 LGHDT and CDR2 YNNKEL (reference sequence). The trim removed 6 bases at V and 3 bases at J, leaving 6 bases unmatched. The CDR3 coding sequence is TGTGCCAGCAGACCTAGCGGAATTACAGATACGCAGTATTTT. Its protein is CASRPSGITDTQYF.

The rearrangement joins TRBV7-8 to TRBJ1-1, with D perhaps matching TRBD1 (5 bases). There are 17 residues in the CDR3. Between the trimmed V and J ends, which lost 4 bases and 1 base, there was a span of 19 bases. Per the germline V gene, CDR1 is SGHVS and CDR2 is FQNEAQ. CDR3 amino acids: CASSSLGQGRGNTEAFF. The CDR3 DNA is TGTGCCAGCAGCTCCCTAGGGCAGGGTCGAGGGAACACTGAAGCTTTCTTT.

The chain employs TRBV6-5 and TRBJ2-1, with a tentative D call TRBD2 (5 bases). This CDR3 comprises 15 residues. Germline V gene data show CDR1 as MNHEY and CDR2 as SVGAGI. Trimming took off 0 bases at V and 9 bases at J, with 15 bases between the two ends. The CDR3 sequence is CASSYSTGLWGEQFF. The CDR3 DNA sequence: TGTGCCAGCAGTTACTCGACGGGGTTATGGGGTGAGCAGTTCTTC.

The chain has TRBV9 and TRBJ2-3; 8 nucleotides agree with TRBD2. With 4 bases clipped from V and 4 bases from J, the junction kept 14 bases outside the gene matches. Germline lookup yields CDR1 SGDLS and CDR2 YYNGEE. The length of the CDR3 is 17 residues. DNA for the CDR3: TGTGCCAGCAGCTACAACGGGGGGGAGATATTGGCAGATACGCAGTATTTT. This sequence encodes CASSYNGGEILADTQYF.

V and J are TRBV5-4 and TRBJ1-1; perhaps TRBD1 as D (6 bases). The CDR3 consists of 15 residues. Trimming took 4 bases from V and 0 from J, leaving 13 bases between them. Germline CDR1 and CDR2: SGHNT and YYREEE (reference sequence). In DNA, the CDR3 is TGTGCCAGCAGCGCAGGGGTAGCCCTGAACACTGAAGCTTTCTTT. It codes for CASSAGVALNTEAFF. Filled out from reference TRBV5-4 and TRBJ1-1, the complete variable domain reads ETGVTQSPTHLIKTRGQQVTLRCSSQSGHNTVSWYQQALGQGPQFIFQYYREEENGRGNFPPRFSGLQFPNYSSELNVNALELDDSALYLCASSAGVALNTEAFFGQGTRLTVV.